This T cell receptor beta chain originates from a study of post-analysis software for immune sequencing data. General study findings and limits: There were roughly five TRBV segments more frequent in patients than controls, and TRBV5-6, TRBV5-1 and TRBV20-1 were among them.

Germline CDR1 is SEHNR and CDR2 is FQNEAQ (reference sequence). Trimming took off 4 bases at V and 8 bases at J, with 17 bases between the two ends. The CDR3 covers 14 residues. cDNA libraries for TCR beta contained unique molecular identifiers. TCRdb called the PCR reads again in MiXCR, with one record for every CDR3 protein. The sample has roughly 600,000 distinct CDR3 sequences, 44% seen once. To note about this clonotype: Its antigen remains unidentified.

This chain connects TRBV7-9 to TRBJ1-2, with D maybe TRBD1 (6 bases). The receptor comes from a girl aged 5-17 years with multiple sclerosis. The sample consisted of blood. CDR3 coding DNA: TGTGCCAGCAGCTCAGGGACAACCTTAGCGGGCTACACCTTC. Amino acids: CASSSGTTLAGYTF.